This T cell receptor (beta chain) was obtained from a study of T-cell reconstitution after alpha-beta-depleted transplantation in children. It was with unique molecular identifiers that the TCRbeta library was prepared. TCRdb itself ran the PCR reads through MiXCR, one entry per CDR3 protein. The table shows hundreds of thousands of distinct CDR3 sequences, with approximately 20% occurring only once. This clonotype showed up just a few times. The CDR3 covers 15 residues. The V gene lost 6 bases and the J gene lost 2 bases, with 20 bases spanning the gap. Germline values: CDR1 SQVTM, CDR2 ANQGSEA. The starting material was PBMCs from the stem cell graft donor, obtained from the stem cell graft. This TCR was sampled from a human donor who donated a stem cell graft to a child with acute lymphoblastic leukemia. The V and J genes are TRBV29-1 and TRBJ2-7; no firm D call. DNA of the CDR3: TGCAGCGTGACTGTTCCGTCCACCGCCGCCTACGAGCAGTACTTC. Amino acid sequence: CSVTVPSTAAYEQYF.